These 31 T cell receptor beta chains originate from one sample sequenced in a study of T cell changes during pregnancy in multiple sclerosis. Sequenced by immunoSEQ multiplex PCR; TCRdb stores in-frame clones only, minus some. The table has 100,000 or so clones, about 90% seen once. The source was peripheral blood, collected in the second trimester of pregnancy. The source of these receptors is a female donor with multiple sclerosis, enrolled in a pregnancy study.

This chain links TRBV7-2 with TRBJ2-5; maybe TRBD2 (5 bases). Germline V CDR1 and CDR2: SGHTA, FQGNSA. V gave up 4 bases and J gave up 2 bases, with 8 bases separating them. The CDR3 is 13 amino acids. The DNA for the CDR3 is TGTGCCAGCAGCTCCCCGGGACAAGAGACCCAGTACTTC. Translating it yields CASSSPGQETQYF.

A single count supports this clone. V and J are TRBV5-4 and TRBJ2-2; 7 bases are shared with TRBD2. Losses at the gene ends were 0 bases for V and 3 bases for J; bases not matched to a gene: 5. The length of the CDR3 is 16 residues. Per the germline V gene, CDR1 is SGHNT and CDR2 is YYREEE (reference sequence). The DNA of the CDR3 is TGTGCCAGCAGCTTGGGGCGGGAGACGTACACCGGGGAGCTGTTTTTT. It encodes CASSLGRETYTGELFF.

V gene TRBV5-1 combines with J gene TRBJ1-2, with TRBD1 identical over 8 bases. The junction had 3 bases not matched to a gene; V was cut back by 0 bases and J by 8 bases. Germline V gene lookup returns CDR1 SGHRS and CDR2 YFSETQ. The CDR3 has 13 amino acids. For the CDR3, the DNA is TGCGCCAGCAGCTTGGAAACAGGGGGAGGCTACACCTTC. This codes for CASSLETGGGYTF.

This chain uses TRBV6-5 with TRBJ2-7, with 10 bases that match TRBD2. Germline CDR1 reads MNHEY; CDR2 reads SVGAGI. CDR3 length equals 14 residues. V trimming: 6 bases; J trimming: 6 bases; junction bases outside the gene matches: 8. CDR3 sequence (DNA): TGTGCCAGCAGCCCACCCTTAGCGGGAGGCGAGCAGTACTTC. This codes for CASSPPLAGGEQYF.

The chain links TRBV5-1 to TRBJ2-1; 8 bases are shared with TRBD2. Germline V gene lookup returns CDR1 SGHRS and CDR2 YFSETQ. The ends lost 0 bases at V and 1 base at J; junction bases unmatched: 9. The CDR3 is 18 residues long. The CDR3: CASSLALGRASSYNEQFF. The CDR3 DNA sequence: TGCGCCAGCAGCTTGGCTCTCGGGAGGGCGTCATCCTACAATGAGCAGTTCTTC.

This chain connects TRBV5-1 to TRBJ2-3, with 10 bases aligning to TRBD2. CDR3 length: 16 residues. Unmatched junction bases numbered 11, after V lost 4 bases and J lost 6 bases. From germline, CDR1 is SGHRS and CDR2 YFSETQ. CDR3 sequence: CASSPGIAGGWDTQYF. For the CDR3, the DNA is TGCGCCAGCAGCCCCGGGATAGCGGGAGGTTGGGATACGCAGTATTTT.

The chain combines TRBV13 with TRBJ2-1; possibly TRBD2 for D (5 bases). V lost 1 base and J lost 4, with 8 bases in between. The CDR3 is 14 residues long. Germline V CDR1 and CDR2: PRHDT, FYEKMQ (reference sequence). The CDR3 DNA is TGTGCCAGCAGCTTAGAGCGGCTATACAATGAGCAGTTCTTC. It codes for CASSLERLYNEQFF.

The chain carries TRBV29-1 and TRBJ2-1, with D maybe TRBD2 (6 bases). CDR1 and CDR2 from the germline V gene are SQVTM and ANQGSEA. Trimming removed 4 bases from V and 0 bases from J, with 13 bases in between. CDR3 length: 15 residues. CDR3 region: CSVGGGGSSYNEQFF. The CDR3 DNA follows: TGCAGCGTTGGGGGTGGAGGGAGCTCCTACAATGAGCAGTTCTTC.

CDR3 loop: CASSQDLGGRYEQYF. The CDR3 nucleotides are TGTGCCAGCAGCCAAGATTTGGGGGGGAGATACGAGCAGTACTTC. The chain is built from TRBV14 and TRBJ2-7; TRBD2 matches at 7 bases. The CDR3 has 15 amino acids. The V segment lost 0 bases and the J segment 4 bases; nucleotides outside the gene matches: 6. Germline CDR1 SGHDN, CDR2 FVKESK.

This sequence joins TRBV25-1 and TRBJ2-7; 11 bases align to TRBD2. Germline CDR1 is MGHDK and CDR2 is SYGVNS. Trimming at V came to 3 bases and at J to 2 bases, leaving 9 bases not matched to a gene. The length of the CDR3 is 17 residues. In DNA form, the CDR3 reads TGTGCCAGCAGTGACTACGGGACTAGCGGACCCCCCTACGAGCAGTACTTC. It is translated as CASSDYGTSGPPYEQYF.

A single count supports this clone. The rearrangement uses TRBV7-8 and TRBJ2-1, with a tentative D call TRBD2 (6 bases). V was cut by 5 bases and J by 7 bases, with 18 bases left in between. This CDR3 region has 15 residues. Germline loops: CDR1 SGHVS, CDR2 FQNEAQ. In nucleotides, the CDR3 is TGTGCCAGCAGCCTCGGGACTCCACGATTGAATGAGCAGTTCTTC. The encoded protein is CASSLGTPRLNEQFF.

The V gene is TRBV6-5, the J gene TRBJ1-5; no clear D gene. V lost 0 bases and J 10 bases, leaving 10 bases between the germline ends. Germline V gene lookup returns CDR1 MNHEY and CDR2 SVGAGI. There are 13 residues in the CDR3. CDR3 amino acids: CASSYSRDRPQHF. The CDR3 nucleotides are TGTGCCAGCAGTTACTCGCGGGATCGACCCCAGCATTTT.

This clone appeared a single time. J is TRBJ2-7 and V is TRBV20-1; D is unresolved. This CDR3 region has 10 residues. The V end was cut by 6 bases, the J end by 3 bases, with 6 bases between. Germline V gene data show CDR1 as DFQATT and CDR2 as SNEGSKA (reference sequence). The DNA of the CDR3 is TGCAGTGCCCACTACTACGAGCAGTACTTC. Amino acid sequence: CSAHYYEQYF.

This chain connects TRBV27 to TRBJ2-3; TRBD1 aligns across 8 bases. The CDR3 extends over 14 amino acids. Germline trimming cut 4 bases from V and 4 bases from J; bases unmatched to any gene: 4. Germline CDR1 is MNHEY and CDR2 is SMNVEV (reference sequence). The CDR3, as DNA: TGTGCCAGCAGTTCCAGGGGGCTGGCAGATACGCAGTATTTT. Its translation: CASSSRGLADTQYF.

V and J are TRBV25-1 and TRBJ1-1; TRBD1 aligns across 8 bases. Germline values: CDR1 MGHDK, CDR2 SYGVNS. The CDR3 totals 15 residues. V was pared by 4 bases and J by 5 bases, with 9 bases of the junction left unmatched. The chain's CDR3 is CASSADRGRGTEAFF. The CDR3 DNA is TGTGCCAGCAGTGCCGACAGGGGAAGGGGGACTGAAGCTTTCTTT.

The chain uses TRBV7-3 and TRBJ2-7; a weak D match, TRBD2 (5 bases). The germline gives CDR1 SGHTA, CDR2 FQGTGA. Trimming took off 5 bases at V and 3 bases at J, with 11 bases between the two ends. The CDR3 consists of 13 residues. CDR3 sequence (DNA): TGTGCCAGCAGCCGGGGTCCCGACTACGAGCAGTACTTC. Translating it yields CASSRGPDYEQYF.

The chain links TRBV28 to TRBJ2-5; possibly TRBD2 for D (5 bases). Germline CDR1 is MDHEN and CDR2 is SYDVKM. V was cut by 6 bases and J by 5 bases, with 13 bases left in between. The CDR3 consists of 13 residues. This CDR3 is CASRPGTPETQYF. The CDR3 bases are TGTGCCAGCAGGCCGGGAACCCCGGAGACCCAGTACTTC.

The gene calls are TRBV30 and TRBJ2-1; 10 bases match TRBD2. Per germline, CDR1 GTSNPN and CDR2 SVGIG (reference sequence). The junction had 6 bases not matched to a gene; V was cut back by 2 bases and J by 5 bases. The CDR3 consists of 15 residues. The CDR3 DNA reads as TGTGCCTGGAGTCCTGGGACTAGCGCCAACAATGAGCAGTTCTTC. Protein sequence: CAWSPGTSANNEQFF.

The chain combines TRBV7-2 with TRBJ2-1, with TRBD2 identical over 8 bases. The CDR3 length is 16 residues. Germline V lookup: CDR1 SGHTA, CDR2 FQGNSA. Losses at the gene ends were 0 bases for V and 0 bases for J; bases not matched to a gene: 1. The CDR3 protein is CASSLAGTSSYNEQFF. CDR3 DNA: TGTGCCAGCAGCTTAGCGGGGACTAGCTCCTACAATGAGCAGTTCTTC.

This clone has a handful of counts. CDR3 region: CASTTGTGGTEAFF. CDR3 nucleotide sequence: TGTGCCAGCACCACCGGGACAGGGGGCACTGAAGCTTTCTTT. This chain uses TRBV28 with TRBJ1-1; 11 nucleotides line up with TRBD1. After removal of 7 bases from V and 4 bases from J, the junction contained 5 bases not matched to a gene. The CDR3 extends over 14 amino acids. Germline-derived CDR1 and CDR2 are MDHEN and SYDVKM.

CDR3: CASSSSGTGGEQYF. CDR3 nucleotides: TGTGCCAGCAGCTCTTCCGGGACAGGGGGCGAGCAGTACTTC. The chain joins TRBV7-9 to TRBJ2-7, with 11 positions matching TRBD1. This CDR3 comprises 14 residues. Germline CDR1 is SEHNR and CDR2 is FQNEAQ (reference sequence). V lost 4 bases to trimming and J lost 6 bases; unmatched junction nucleotides: 5.

The table lists this clone with a count of one. The J gene is TRBJ1-1, the V gene TRBV14; possible D gene TRBD1, 5 bases. The CDR3 sequence is 15 residues long. Trimming pared 4 bases from V and 2 bases from J, leaving 14 bases between. Germline V CDR1 and CDR2: SGHDN, FVKESK. CDR3 nucleotide sequence: TGTGCCAGCAGCCCCCGTAGGGGCTCTAACACTGAAGCTTTCTTT. It codes for CASSPRRGSNTEAFF.

The CDR3 here is CASSETRQGRSYGYTF. The CDR3 DNA is TGTGCCAGCAGCGAGACCCGACAGGGGCGAAGCTATGGCTACACCTTC. This chain joins TRBV14 and TRBJ1-2; 8 bases map to TRBD1. Per the germline V gene, CDR1 is SGHDN and CDR2 is FVKESK. The CDR3 sequence is 16 residues long. V shed 5 bases and J 4 bases; nucleotides not matched to a gene: 12.

CDR3 nucleotide sequence: TGCAGTGCGCTAACGGACAGGGAGCAGTTCTTC. The encoded protein is CSALTDREQFF. The chain combines TRBV20-1 with TRBJ2-1; TRBD1 matches at 7 bases. Germline loops: CDR1 DFQATT, CDR2 SNEGSKA (reference sequence). This CDR3 contains 11 residues. V dropped 6 bases and J dropped 10; count of bases not matched to a gene: 6.

CDR3 in amino acids: CASSPTRQGIADTQYF. The DNA for the CDR3 is TGTGCCAGCAGCCCGACTCGACAGGGTATAGCAGATACGCAGTATTTT. The chain joins TRBV5-4 to TRBJ2-3, with 7 nucleotides matching TRBD1. Unmatched junction bases numbered 12, after V lost 4 bases and J lost 4 bases. This CDR3 has 16 amino acids. Germline CDR1 SGHNT, CDR2 YYREEE (reference sequence).

The chain employs TRBV4-2 and TRBJ1-2, with D unresolved. Germline V gives CDR1 LGHNA, CDR2 YNFKEQ. The germline V and J ends were trimmed by 0 bases and 5 bases, with 16 bases remaining between them. CDR3 length equals 16 residues. DNA of the CDR3: TGTGCCAGCAGCCAAGAAGAGGGAGGTGGCGCGTATGGCTACACCTTC. Its protein product is CASSQEEGGGAYGYTF.

The chain employs TRBV4-3 and TRBJ2-1, with D possibly being TRBD2 (5 bases). Trimming shortened V by 0 bases and J by 8 bases, and 14 bases separated the two germline ends. The V gene's germline CDR1 is LGHNA and CDR2 YSLEER. The CDR3 consists of 15 residues. The CDR3 loop reads CASSQERLTRHEQFF. CDR3 bases: TGCGCCAGCAGCCAAGAAAGACTAACAAGACATGAGCAGTTCTTC.

CDR3 amino acids: CASRQVASGTDTQYF. The CDR3 DNA reads as TGTGCCAGCAGGCAGGTAGCTAGCGGAACAGATACGCAGTATTTT. The J gene is TRBJ2-3, the V gene TRBV6-1; 7 bases line up with TRBD2. This CDR3 is 15 amino acids long. Germline V gives CDR1 MNHNS, CDR2 SASEGT. V lost 6 bases to trimming and J lost 3 bases; unmatched junction nucleotides: 9.

This clone has a single count. The rearrangement uses TRBV11-2 and TRBJ2-1; 13 bases fit TRBD2. CDR3 length: 17 amino acids. Trimming removed 5 bases from V and 8 bases from J; junction bases left unmatched: 12. Germline V gene sequence: CDR1 SGHAT, CDR2 FQNNGV. The CDR3 loop reads CASSPSLTSGRSDEQFF. The CDR3 DNA reads TGTGCCAGCAGCCCGAGCCTGACTAGCGGGAGGAGTGATGAGCAGTTCTTC.

This clone was observed a single time. This sequence joins TRBV28 and TRBJ2-7; TRBD1 matches 7 bases. Germline-derived CDR1 and CDR2 are MDHEN and SYDVKM. V lost 10 bases and J lost 0; bases outside the gene matches: 3. This CDR3 comprises 12 residues. CDR3 residues: CATDRNSYEQYF. The CDR3 DNA reads as TGTGCCACGGACAGGAACTCCTACGAGCAGTACTTC. Based on the CDR3 plus reference TRBV28 and TRBJ2-7, the full variable domain is DVKVTQSSRYLVKRTGEKVFLECVQDMDHENMFWYRQDPGLGLRLIYFSYDVKMKEKGDIPEGYSVSREKKERFSLILESASTNQTSMYLCATDRNSYEQYFGPGTRLTVT.

This clone has just one count. The chain couples TRBV11-2 to TRBJ2-7; maybe TRBD1 (5 bases). V was shortened by 0 bases and J by 0 bases, with 6 bases between the two germline ends. CDR1 and CDR2 (germline): SGHAT, FQNNGV. CDR3 size: 14 residues. The CDR3 sequence: CASSLDQGSYEQYF. The CDR3 region has the DNA TGTGCCAGCAGCTTAGATCAGGGCTCCTACGAGCAGTACTTC.